These 28 T cell receptor beta chains originate from one sample sequenced in a study of T cells in Graves' hyperthyroidism and ophthalmopathy. Template material for amplifying TCR beta CDR3 regions consisted of RNA transcripts. RT-PCR in the first round (using the HTBI primer set) targeted the TCR CDR3. Via MiXCR, TCRdb re-called the multiplex PCR reads, giving one row per CDR3 protein. This sample carries 300,000 to 500,000 distinct CDR3 sequences, around 15% of them seen once, and the ten largest clones take approximately 27%. Material: blood. These receptors were obtained from a man between 45 and 60 years old with Graves' ophthalmopathy.

In this sample, this clonotype turned up many times. The V call is TRBV6-1, the J call TRBJ2-1; D is undetermined. Per germline, CDR1 MNHNS and CDR2 SASEGT. CDR3 size: 14 residues. V was pared by 6 bases and J by 0 bases, with 9 bases between. For the CDR3, the DNA is TGTGCCAGCAGACCTACCCTCTCCTACAATGAGCAGTTCTTC. The encoded protein is CASRPTLSYNEQFF.

The chain is built from TRBV6-5 and TRBJ2-2; 10 bases line up with TRBD2. This CDR3 comprises 16 residues. V shed 0 bases and J 7 bases; nucleotides not matched to a gene: 5. The germline V gene has CDR1 MNHEY and CDR2 SVGAGI. CDR3 residues: CASSYSSGRWGGELFF. CDR3 DNA sequence: TGTGCCAGCAGTTACTCTAGCGGGAGGTGGGGCGGGGAGCTGTTTTTT.

A few counts support this clonotype. The chain employs TRBV20-1 and TRBJ2-4, with 12 bases matching TRBD1. The germline gives CDR1 DFQATT, CDR2 SNEGSKA (reference sequence). J was trimmed by 0 bases and V by 0 bases; bases with no gene match: 6. This CDR3 region has 18 residues. The CDR3: CSARDSGTGGIAKNIQYF. In DNA form, the CDR3 reads TGCAGTGCTAGAGATAGTGGGACAGGGGGCATAGCCAAAAACATTCAGTACTTC.

Many counts were recorded for this clonotype. The chain joins TRBV11-3 to TRBJ2-5, with D unclear. In germline, CDR1 is SGHNT, CDR2 YENEEA. Trimming took off 1 base at V and 5 bases at J, with 8 bases between the two ends. The CDR3 contains 13 residues. Written as DNA, the CDR3 is TGTGCCAGCAGCTTAGTGAGGTGGGAGACCCAGTACTTC. It codes for CASSLVRWETQYF.

This clonotype was observed many times. The chain is built from TRBV7-9 and TRBJ2-1; 8 bases match TRBD2. After removal of 5 bases from V and 2 bases from J, the junction contained 17 bases not matched to a gene. The CDR3 is made up of 19 amino acids. Germline V gene lookup returns CDR1 SEHNR and CDR2 FQNEAQ (reference sequence). DNA of the CDR3: TGTGCCAGCAGCCAGCGGGACCCAAGGGCGGGAGGAACCTACAATGAGCAGTTCTTC. Its protein is CASSQRDPRAGGTYNEQFF.

This clonotype occurred many times. DNA for the CDR3: TGCAGCGTTGAGTGGGAAGGTGGGAACTCCTACGAGCAGTACTTC. Amino acid sequence: CSVEWEGGNSYEQYF. V and J are TRBV29-1 and TRBJ2-7; D uncertain. Germline CDR1 reads SQVTM; CDR2 reads ANQGSEA. V was shortened by 3 bases and J by 0 bases, with 15 bases between the two germline ends. The CDR3 covers 15 residues.

Only a few counts were recorded for this clonotype. The chain is built from TRBV24-1 and TRBJ2-1, with TRBD1 matching 10 bases. CDR1 and CDR2 from the germline V gene are KGHDR and SFDVKD. Trimming took 4 bases from V and 8 from J; bases not matched to a gene: 7. CDR3 size: 15 residues. The CDR3 protein is CATSDPGQGIDEQFF. CDR3 in DNA: TGTGCCACCAGTGACCCGGGACAGGGGATCGATGAGCAGTTCTTC.

This rearrangement joins TRBV10-3 to TRBJ2-7, with D uncertain. The V end lost 6 bases, the J end lost 1 base, and 4 bases lay between the germline ends. The CDR3 is 11 residues long. Looked up from germline, CDR1 is ENHRY and CDR2 is SYGVKD. The CDR3 here is CAISNSYEQYF. The CDR3 DNA reads as TGTGCCATCAGCAATTCCTACGAGCAGTACTTC.

The V call is TRBV28, the J call TRBJ2-7; 7 bases match TRBD2. Germline CDR1 is MDHEN and CDR2 is SYDVKM. V dropped 2 bases and J dropped 1; count of bases not matched to a gene: 2. The CDR3 is 14 residues long. Written as DNA, the CDR3 is TGTGCCAGCAGTTTACCGCGGGGGTCCTACGAGCAGTACTTC. This translates into CASSLPRGSYEQYF.

This clonotype was detected many times. CDR3: CASSPRGGNTQYF. The CDR3 DNA reads as TGTGCCAGCAGCCCCCGGGGCGGCAATACGCAGTATTTT. V usage is TRBV7-2 and J usage is TRBJ2-3, with D perhaps assigned TRBD1 or TRBD2 (5 bases each). CDR3 length equals 13 residues. The germline gives CDR1 SGHTA, CDR2 FQGNSA. V lost 5 bases and J lost 7, with 13 bases in between. Full variable domain (remainder filled in from reference TRBV7-2 and TRBJ2-3): GAGVSQSPSNKVTEKGKDVELRCDPISGHTALYWYRQSLGQGLEFLIYFQGNSAPDKSGLPSDRFSAERTGGSVSTLTIQRTQQEDSAVYLCASSPRGGNTQYFGPGTRLTVL.

The CDR3, as DNA: TGTGCCAGCAGTTCATCGCCCGGGGCTCCAAGGGTTGAAGAAAAACTGTTTTTT. This encodes CASSSSPGAPRVEEKLFF. The chain links TRBV6-2 or TRBV6-3 to TRBJ1-4; D possibly corresponds to TRBD1 (5 bases). The CDR3 length is 18 residues. The germline V gene has CDR1 MNHEY and CDR2 SVGEGT. V was cut by 4 bases and J by 8 bases, with 26 bases left in between.

This clonotype was detected only a few times. V usage is TRBV19 and J usage is TRBJ2-1, with D tentatively TRBD1 (6 bases). Trimming stripped 4 bases from V and 5 bases from J, with 15 bases between. The germline V gene has CDR1 LNHDA and CDR2 SQIVND (reference sequence). This CDR3 spans 15 amino acids. The CDR3 DNA sequence: TGTGCCAGTAGTACCCTACAGGGCCGGGACAATGAGCAGTTCTTC. Its protein product is CASSTLQGRDNEQFF.

This clonotype has at least ten counts. V and J are TRBV6-6 and TRBJ2-3; D call uncertain. This CDR3 comprises 16 residues. V was shortened by 1 base and J by 4 bases, with 15 bases between the two germline ends. From germline, CDR1 is MNHNY and CDR2 SVGAGI (reference sequence). In DNA, the CDR3 is TGTGCCAGCAGTTACTTCGGCGGTAGCACCTCAGATACGCAGTATTTT. Protein sequence: CASSYFGGSTSDTQYF.

The gene calls are TRBV14 and TRBJ1-1; D uncertain. Per the germline V gene, CDR1 is SGHDN and CDR2 is FVKESK. Trimming took off 5 bases at V and 10 bases at J, with 14 bases between the two ends. The CDR3 is made up of 12 amino acids. The CDR3 protein is CASSLTAWGAFF. The CDR3 DNA reads as TGTGCCAGCAGCTTAACAGCTTGGGGAGCTTTCTTT. Full variable domain (remainder filled in from reference TRBV14 and TRBJ1-1): EAGVTQFPSHSVIEKGQTVTLRCDPISGHDNLYWYRRVMGKEIKFLLHFVKESKQDESGMPNNRFLAERTGGTYSTLKVQPAELEDSGVYFCASSLTAWGAFFGQGTRLTVV.

This clonotype was counted a few times. V is TRBV28 and J is TRBJ1-4, with D perhaps matching TRBD1 (5 bases). V was cut by 2 bases and J by 7 bases, with 11 bases left in between. The CDR3 has 14 residues. Germline lookup yields CDR1 MDHEN and CDR2 SYDVKM. CDR3 amino acids: CASSLQGKGEKLFF. CDR3 DNA sequence: TGTGCCAGCAGTTTACAGGGAAAGGGTGAAAAACTGTTTTTT.

This chain connects TRBV12-3 or TRBV12-4 to TRBJ1-4; tentatively, D is TRBD1 (5 bases). Trimming took off 6 bases at V and 7 bases at J, with 18 bases between the two ends. The CDR3 sequence is 15 residues long. Here the CDR3 DNA reads TGTGCCAGCAGGGGCCCGTCGGGGGATTTTGAAAAACTGTTTTTT. It translates to CASRGPSGDFEKLFF.

In its sample, this clonotype was seen many times. The genes are TRBV3-1 and TRBJ2-5; 7 nucleotides line up with TRBD1. Per the germline V gene, CDR1 is LGHDT and CDR2 is YNNKEL (reference sequence). This CDR3 is built from 15 residues. With 4 bases clipped from V and 1 base from J, the junction kept 6 bases outside the gene matches. The CDR3 here is CASSPGTDRQETQYF. DNA for the CDR3: TGTGCCAGCAGCCCGGGGACAGATCGCCAAGAGACCCAGTACTTC.

This clonotype appeared many times. V is TRBV20-1 and J is TRBJ2-1, with 12 bases identical to TRBD2. The V gene end was trimmed by 2 bases and the J gene end by 8 bases; junction bases not matched to a gene: 13. CDR1 and CDR2 from the germline V gene are DFQATT and SNEGSKA (reference sequence). CDR3 length: 17 amino acids. The CDR3 loop is CSARSGLAGLHIYEQFF. CDR3 DNA sequence: TGCAGTGCTAGATCAGGACTAGCGGGATTACATATCTATGAGCAGTTCTTC.

Many counts were recorded for this clonotype. V is TRBV5-1 and J is TRBJ1-6; 7 bases are shared with TRBD1. The V gene end was trimmed by 7 bases and the J gene end by 8 bases; junction bases not matched to a gene: 6. Per the germline V gene, CDR1 is SGHRS and CDR2 is YFSETQ. The CDR3 spans 13 residues. CDR3 residues: CASRQGEDSPLHF. The CDR3 nucleotides read TGCGCCAGCCGTCAGGGGGAGGATTCACCCCTCCACTTT.

This clonotype was recorded at least ten times. This chain connects TRBV30 to TRBJ1-6; D gene ambiguous. Germline CDR1 and CDR2: GTSNPN and SVGIG (reference sequence). The V gene lost 3 bases and the J gene lost 0 bases, with 15 bases spanning the gap. CDR3 length: 17 residues. The CDR3 here is CAWSRVAGSSYNSPLHF. Written as DNA, the CDR3 is TGTGCCTGGAGCCGGGTCGCAGGAAGCTCCTATAATTCACCCCTCCACTTT.

Ten or more counts support this clonotype. This sequence joins TRBV12-3 or TRBV12-4 and TRBJ2-7; D may correspond to TRBD1 or TRBD2 (5 bases each). Trimming took off 2 bases at V and 1 base at J, with 15 bases between the two ends. This CDR3 region has 16 residues. This CDR3 reads CASSLMSGTGSYEQYF. For the CDR3, the DNA is TGTGCCAGCAGTTTAATGTCGGGGACGGGGTCCTACGAGCAGTACTTC.

V gene TRBV2 combines with J gene TRBJ2-3, with TRBD2 matching over 15 bases. This CDR3 is 17 amino acids long. V shed 6 bases and J 5 bases; nucleotides not matched to a gene: 9. Germline values: CDR1 SNHLY, CDR2 FYNNEI. The CDR3 reads CASRGTSGRPSLDTQYF. The CDR3 coding sequence is TGTGCCAGCAGAGGGACTAGCGGGAGGCCGAGCTTAGATACGCAGTATTTT.

DNA for the CDR3: TGTGCCAGCAGGTCGGGACTAGCGGGGGGGTTTCCAAGTAGCTCCTACAATGAGCAGTTCTTC. This translates into CASRSGLAGGFPSSSYNEQFF. The rearrangement joins TRBV12-3 or TRBV12-4 to TRBJ2-1; TRBD2 aligns across 16 bases. The CDR3 has 21 residues. Trimming at V came to 6 bases and at J to 0 bases, leaving 14 bases not matched to a gene.

Many counts were recorded for this clonotype. This chain links TRBV6-1 with TRBJ1-5; TRBD1 matches 7 bases. The germline V gene encodes CDR1 MNHNS and CDR2 SASEGT. J was trimmed by 3 bases and V by 6 bases; bases with no gene match: 8. This CDR3 has 15 amino acids. CDR3 in amino acids: CASRSQGGTNQPQHF. The CDR3 DNA reads as TGTGCCAGCAGGTCCCAGGGGGGTACCAATCAGCCCCAGCATTTT.

This clonotype was seen a few times. Sequence at one end of the junction differs from germline and may be a read error. The chain employs TRBV10-2 and TRBJ2-7; tentatively, D is TRBD1 (6 bases). Germline V gives CDR1 WSHSY, CDR2 SAAADI. The CDR3 has 16 amino acids. CDR3 nucleotide sequence: TGCGCCAGCAGTCCACTGCTAGCAGGGGCATCCTACGGGCAGTACTTC. Translated: CASSPLLAGASYGQYF.

This clonotype has at least ten counts. The rearrangement joins TRBV20-1 to TRBJ2-3; 15 bases line up with TRBD2. J lost 2 bases, V lost 7 bases, and 10 bases had no gene match. CDR3 length: 17 amino acids. CDR1 and CDR2 from the germline V gene are DFQATT and SNEGSKA (reference sequence). CDR3 loop: CSVLRTSGRALTDTQYF. The DNA of the CDR3 is TGCAGTGTCCTCCGGACTAGCGGGAGGGCCCTCACAGATACGCAGTATTTT.

This clonotype was observed a handful of times. The CDR3: CASSPGGVRNTGELFF. The CDR3 region has the DNA TGTGCCAGTAGTCCGGGTGGCGTCCGAAATACCGGGGAGCTGTTTTTT. This chain uses TRBV19 with TRBJ2-2, with D hard to call. The V gene lost 5 bases and the J gene lost 5 bases, with 18 bases spanning the gap. CDR1 is LNHDA, CDR2 SQIVND, per germline (reference sequence). The CDR3 totals 16 residues.

This clonotype appeared a few times. The chain recombines TRBV7-9 with TRBJ1-2; D might be TRBD1 (5 bases). V lost 5 bases to trimming and J lost 6 bases, with 13 bases between them. The CDR3 totals 13 residues. Germline-derived CDR1 and CDR2 are SEHNR and FQNEAQ (reference sequence). The CDR3 nucleotides are TGTGCCAGCAGCCCCGGGGCCGCAAATGGCTACACCTTC. This codes for CASSPGAANGYTF.